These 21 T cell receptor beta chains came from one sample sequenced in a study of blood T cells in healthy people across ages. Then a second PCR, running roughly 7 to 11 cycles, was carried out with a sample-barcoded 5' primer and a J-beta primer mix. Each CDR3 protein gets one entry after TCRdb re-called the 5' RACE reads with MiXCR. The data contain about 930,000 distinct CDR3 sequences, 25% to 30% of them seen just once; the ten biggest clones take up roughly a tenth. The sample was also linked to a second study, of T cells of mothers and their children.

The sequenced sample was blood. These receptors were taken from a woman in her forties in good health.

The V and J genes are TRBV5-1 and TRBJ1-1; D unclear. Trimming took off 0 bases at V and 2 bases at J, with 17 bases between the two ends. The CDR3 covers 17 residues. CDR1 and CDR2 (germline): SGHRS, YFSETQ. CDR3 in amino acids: CASSLGDSSSKNTEAFF. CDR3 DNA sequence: TGCGCCAGCAGCTTGGGGGATTCGTCCAGTAAAAACACTGAAGCTTTCTTT.

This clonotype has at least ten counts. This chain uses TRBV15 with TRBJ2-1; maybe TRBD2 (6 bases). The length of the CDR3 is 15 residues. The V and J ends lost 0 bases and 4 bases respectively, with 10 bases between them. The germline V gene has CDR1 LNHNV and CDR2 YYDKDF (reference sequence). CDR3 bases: TGTGCCACCAGCAGAGATTCCGGGACTTACAATGAGCAGTTCTTC. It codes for CATSRDSGTYNEQFF.

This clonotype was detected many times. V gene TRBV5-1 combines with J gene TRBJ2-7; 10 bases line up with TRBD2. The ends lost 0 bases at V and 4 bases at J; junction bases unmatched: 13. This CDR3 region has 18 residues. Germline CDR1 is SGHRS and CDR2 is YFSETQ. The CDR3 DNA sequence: TGCGCCAGCAGCTTGGCTCCTGCAGGAAGCGGGGGGGGGTACGAGCAGTACTTC. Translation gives CASSLAPAGSGGGYEQYF.

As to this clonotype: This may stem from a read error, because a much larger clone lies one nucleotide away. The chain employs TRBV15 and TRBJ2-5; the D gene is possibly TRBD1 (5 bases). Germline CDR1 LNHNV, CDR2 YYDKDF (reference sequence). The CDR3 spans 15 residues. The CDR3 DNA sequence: TGTGCCACCAGCAGAGCAGGGTTCGGCCAAGAGGCCCAGTACTTC. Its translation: CATSRAGFGQEAQYF.

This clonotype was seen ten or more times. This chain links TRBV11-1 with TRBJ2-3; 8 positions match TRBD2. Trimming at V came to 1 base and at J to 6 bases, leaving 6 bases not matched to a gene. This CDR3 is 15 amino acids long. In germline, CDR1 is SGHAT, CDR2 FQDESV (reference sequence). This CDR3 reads CASSLDGLAFDTQYF. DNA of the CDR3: TGTGCCAGCAGCTTAGATGGACTAGCATTTGATACGCAGTATTTT.

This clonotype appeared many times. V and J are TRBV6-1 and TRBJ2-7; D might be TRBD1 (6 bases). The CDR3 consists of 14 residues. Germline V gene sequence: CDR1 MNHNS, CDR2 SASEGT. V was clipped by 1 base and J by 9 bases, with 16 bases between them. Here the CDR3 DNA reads TGTGCCAGCAGTGAAGGGACAGTTCCCTTAGGGCAGTACTTC. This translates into CASSEGTVPLGQYF.

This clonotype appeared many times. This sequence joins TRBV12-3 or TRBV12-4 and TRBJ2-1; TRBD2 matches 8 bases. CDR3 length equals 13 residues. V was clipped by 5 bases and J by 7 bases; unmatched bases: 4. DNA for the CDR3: TGTGCCAGCAGTCCCCGACTAGCGAATGAGCAGTTCTTC. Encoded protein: CASSPRLANEQFF.

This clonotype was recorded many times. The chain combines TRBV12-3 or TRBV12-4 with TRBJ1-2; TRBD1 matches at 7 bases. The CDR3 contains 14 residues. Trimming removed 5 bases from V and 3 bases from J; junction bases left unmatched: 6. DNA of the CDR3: TGTGCCAGCAGTCGATCCCAGGGGGACTATGGCTACACCTTC. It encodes CASSRSQGDYGYTF.

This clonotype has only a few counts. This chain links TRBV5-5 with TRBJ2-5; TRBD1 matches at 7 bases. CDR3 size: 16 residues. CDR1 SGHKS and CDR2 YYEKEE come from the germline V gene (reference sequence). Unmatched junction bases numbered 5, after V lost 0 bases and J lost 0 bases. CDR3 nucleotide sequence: TGTGCCAGCAGCTTGGGGCTGACAGGGTACCAAGAGACCCAGTACTTC. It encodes CASSLGLTGYQETQYF.

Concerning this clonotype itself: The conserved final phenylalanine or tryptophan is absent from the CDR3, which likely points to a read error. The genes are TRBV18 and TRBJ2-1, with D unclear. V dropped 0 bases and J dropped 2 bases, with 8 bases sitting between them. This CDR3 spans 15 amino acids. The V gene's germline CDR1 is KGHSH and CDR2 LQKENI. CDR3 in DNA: TGTGCCAGCTCACCACCGGCCACGACCTACAATGAGCAGTTCCTC. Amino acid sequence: CASSPPATTYNEQFL.

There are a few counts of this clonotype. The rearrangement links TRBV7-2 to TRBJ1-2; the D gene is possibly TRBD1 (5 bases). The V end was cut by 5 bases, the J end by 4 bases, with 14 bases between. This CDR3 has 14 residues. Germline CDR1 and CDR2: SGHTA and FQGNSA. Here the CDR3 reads CASSTQGGTYGYTF. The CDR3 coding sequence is TGTGCCAGCAGCACCCAGGGTGGGACCTATGGCTACACCTTC.

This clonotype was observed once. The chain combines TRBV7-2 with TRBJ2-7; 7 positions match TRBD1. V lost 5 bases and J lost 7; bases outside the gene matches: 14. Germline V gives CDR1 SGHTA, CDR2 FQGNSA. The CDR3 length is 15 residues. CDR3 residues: CASSPQTGQEDEQYF. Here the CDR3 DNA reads TGTGCCAGCAGCCCCCAAACCGGACAGGAAGATGAGCAGTACTTC.

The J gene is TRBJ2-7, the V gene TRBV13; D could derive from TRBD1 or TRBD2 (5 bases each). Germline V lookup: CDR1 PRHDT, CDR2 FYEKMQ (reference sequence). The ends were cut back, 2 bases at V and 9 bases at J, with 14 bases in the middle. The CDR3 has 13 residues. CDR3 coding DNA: TGTGCCAGCAGCTTATTTTCCGGGGCAGTGCAGTACTTC. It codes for CASSLFSGAVQYF.

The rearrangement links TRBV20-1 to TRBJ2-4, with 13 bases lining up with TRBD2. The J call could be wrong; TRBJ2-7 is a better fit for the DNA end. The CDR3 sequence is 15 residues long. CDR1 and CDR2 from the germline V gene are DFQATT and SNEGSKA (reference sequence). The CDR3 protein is CSASGTSGASYEQYF. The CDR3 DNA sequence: TGCAGTGCTTCCGGGACTAGCGGGGCGTCCTACGAGCAGTACTTC.

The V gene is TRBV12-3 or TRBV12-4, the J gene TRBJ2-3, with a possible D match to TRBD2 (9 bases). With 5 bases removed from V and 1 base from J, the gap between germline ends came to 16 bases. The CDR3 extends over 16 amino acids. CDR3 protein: CASSGQGLARTDTQYF. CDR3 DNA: TGTGCCAGCAGTGGACAGGGACTAGCCCGCACAGATACGCAGTATTTT.

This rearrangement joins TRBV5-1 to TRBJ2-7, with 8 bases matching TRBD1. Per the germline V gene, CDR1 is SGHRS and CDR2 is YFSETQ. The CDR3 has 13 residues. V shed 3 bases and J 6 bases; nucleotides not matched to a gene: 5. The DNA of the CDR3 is TGCGCCAGCAGCTATATAGACAGGGGCGAGCAGTACTTC. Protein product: CASSYIDRGEQYF.

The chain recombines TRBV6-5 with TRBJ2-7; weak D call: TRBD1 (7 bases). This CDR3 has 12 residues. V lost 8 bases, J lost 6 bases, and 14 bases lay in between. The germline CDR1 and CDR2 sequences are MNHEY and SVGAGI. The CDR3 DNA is TGTGCCAGCGTTGGAGGGGGCGGCGAGCAGTACTTC. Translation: CASVGGGGEQYF.

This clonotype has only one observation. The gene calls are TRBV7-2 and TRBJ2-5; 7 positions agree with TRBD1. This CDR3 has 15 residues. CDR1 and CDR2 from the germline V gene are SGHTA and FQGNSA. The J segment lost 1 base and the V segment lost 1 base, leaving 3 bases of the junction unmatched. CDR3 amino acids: CASSLGGQPQETQYF. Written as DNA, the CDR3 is TGTGCCAGCAGCTTAGGGGGACAGCCCCAAGAGACCCAGTACTTC.

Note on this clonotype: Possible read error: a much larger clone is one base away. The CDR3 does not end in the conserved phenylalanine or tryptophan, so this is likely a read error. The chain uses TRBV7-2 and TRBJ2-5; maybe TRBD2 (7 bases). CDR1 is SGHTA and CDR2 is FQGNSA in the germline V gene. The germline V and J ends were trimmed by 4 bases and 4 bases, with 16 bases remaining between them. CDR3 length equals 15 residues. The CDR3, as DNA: TGTGCCAGCAGCTGGGAGGGGGGGTTAGGAGAGACCCAGTACTAC. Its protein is CASSWEGGLGETQYY.

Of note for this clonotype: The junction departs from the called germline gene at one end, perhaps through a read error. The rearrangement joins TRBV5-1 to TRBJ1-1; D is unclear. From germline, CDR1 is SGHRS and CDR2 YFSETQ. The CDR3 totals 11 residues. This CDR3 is CASRLDGEAFF. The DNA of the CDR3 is TGCGCCAGCAGGTTGGACGGAGAAGCTTTCTTT.

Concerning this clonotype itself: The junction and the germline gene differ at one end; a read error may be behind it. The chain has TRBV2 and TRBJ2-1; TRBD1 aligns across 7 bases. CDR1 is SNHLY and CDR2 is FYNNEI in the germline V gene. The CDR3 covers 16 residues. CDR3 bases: TGTGCCAGCAGTCCTTGGACAGGTAGCTCCCACAATGAGCAGTTCTTC. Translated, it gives CASSPWTGSSHNEQFF. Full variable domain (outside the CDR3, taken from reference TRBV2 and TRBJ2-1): EPEVTQTPSHQVTQMGQEVILRCVPISNHLYFYWYRQILGQKVEFLVSFYNNEISEKSEIFDDQFSVERPDGSNFTLKIRSTKLEDSAMYFCASSPWTGSSHNEQFFGPGTRLTVL.